This TCR beta chain originates from a study of T cells after yellow fever vaccination. Broader study findings: Repertoires obtained by FACS sorting could include abundant clonotypes that entered as contaminants from the bulk population. The appearance of a small share of clonotypes in both CD4 and CD8 compartments was observed.

TCRdb re-called the 5' RACE reads with MiXCR, one entry per CDR3 protein. The table records about 550,000 distinct CDR3 sequences, 15% to 20% of them present only once. Regarding this clonotype: Its antigen is unidentified.

This CDR3 is 16 amino acids long. With 6 bases removed from V and 0 bases from J, the gap between germline ends came to 12 bases. CDR1 and CDR2 (germline): MNHEY, SVGEGT. The receptor was isolated from a man younger than 45 who received the YFV17D yellow fever vaccine. This specimen was PBMCs, taken 15 days after the yellow fever booster vaccination. This chain joins TRBV6-2 or TRBV6-3 and TRBJ2-6; TRBD1 or TRBD2 may be the D gene (5 bases each). The CDR3, as DNA: TGTGCCAGCAGGGGCTACGGGGCCTCTGGGGCCAACGTCCTGACTTTC. Its protein is CASRGYGASGANVLTF.